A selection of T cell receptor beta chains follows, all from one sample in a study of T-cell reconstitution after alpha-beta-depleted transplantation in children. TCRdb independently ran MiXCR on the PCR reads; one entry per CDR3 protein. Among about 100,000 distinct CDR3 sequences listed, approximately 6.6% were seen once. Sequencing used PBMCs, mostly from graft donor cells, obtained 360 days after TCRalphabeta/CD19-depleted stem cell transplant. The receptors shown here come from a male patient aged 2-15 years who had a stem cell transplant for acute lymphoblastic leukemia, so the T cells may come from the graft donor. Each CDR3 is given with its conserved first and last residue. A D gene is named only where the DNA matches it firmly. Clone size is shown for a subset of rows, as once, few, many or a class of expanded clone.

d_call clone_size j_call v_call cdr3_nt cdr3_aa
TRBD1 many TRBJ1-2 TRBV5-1 TGCGCCAGCAGCCGGGGACAGACTTCTAACTATGGCTACACCTTC CASSRGQTSNYGYTF
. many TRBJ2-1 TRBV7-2 TGTGCCAGCAGTTCCATCAATGAGCAGTTCTTC CASSSINEQFF
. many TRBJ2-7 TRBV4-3 TGCGCCAGCAGCCAGTCCTGGAGGGCCGAAATCTCCTACGAGCAGTACTTC CASSQSWRAEISYEQYF
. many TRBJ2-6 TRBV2 TGTGCCAGCATGGCTGGGGCCAACGTCCTGACTTTC CASMAGANVLTF
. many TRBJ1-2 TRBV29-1 TGCAGCGTTGGGGGGGGCTACACCTTC CSVGGGYTF
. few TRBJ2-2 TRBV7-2 TGTGCCAGCAGCTTGGGGGTACAATACACCGGGGAGCTGTTTTTT CASSLGVQYTGELFF
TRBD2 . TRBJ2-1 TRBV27 TGTGCCAGCAGCCCAGCGGGAGTTTATGAGCAGTTCTTC CASSPAGVYEQFF
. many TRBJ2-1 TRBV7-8 TGTGCCAGCAGCGAGGCCTTACAAAAGGATGAGCAGTTCTTC CASSEALQKDEQFF
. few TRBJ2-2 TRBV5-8 TGTGCCAGCAGCGCTATTACCGGGGAGCTGTTTTTT CASSAITGELFF
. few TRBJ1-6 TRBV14 TGTGCCAGCAGTCCGGGGGGCTCCTATAATTCACCCCTCCACTTT CASSPGGSYNSPLHF
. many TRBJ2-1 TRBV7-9 TGTGCCAGCAGCTGGATTCGGGACGGCTACAATGAGCAGTTCTTC CASSWIRDGYNEQFF
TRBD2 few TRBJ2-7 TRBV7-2 TGTGCCAGCAGCTTTGGCGGGGGCTCCTACGAGCAGTACTTC CASSFGGGSYEQYF
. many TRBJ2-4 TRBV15 TGTGCCACCAGCAGAGAACGTTGGAGAAACATTCAGTACTTC CATSRERWRNIQYF